Listed below are T cell receptor beta chains from one sample, sequenced in a study of Ad26.COV2.S vaccination and SARS-CoV-2 variants. Assay used: immunoSEQ multiplex PCR; TCRdb lists only in-frame clones, some missing. This sample carries more than 400,000 clones, roughly 90% of them seen once, and the ten largest clones take around 1.7%. Sequencing used peripheral blood, obtained in a trial of Ad26.COV2.S vaccine versus placebo. These TCRs come from a person between 18 and 65 years old who received the Ad26.COV2.S COVID-19 vaccine or a placebo. The CDR3 runs from the conserved cysteine through the conserved F or W. A D gene is named only where the DNA matches it firmly. Expanded clones get a size class; other rows say once, few or many, or leave the size out.

CASSSFVALANTEAFF | TGTGCCAGCAGCTCTTTCGTGGCCTTGGCGAACACTGAAGCTTTCTTT | . | TRBJ1-1 | TRBV5-4 | .
CATRQGSSYEQYF | TGTGCCACGAGACAGGGGTCCTCCTACGAGCAGTACTTC | TRBD1 | TRBJ2-7 | TRBV24-1 | .
CASSQDWWSANYGYTF | TGCGCCAGCAGCCAAGATTGGTGGTCCGCTAACTATGGCTACACCTTC | . | TRBJ1-2 | TRBV4-1 | .
CASGPTGTGAYEQYF | TGTGCCAGCGGCCCAACCGGGACGGGTGCCTACGAGCAGTACTTC | . | TRBJ2-7 | TRBV2 | few
CASSFPGSPNEQYF | TGTGCCAGCAGTTTCCCCGGGAGCCCTAACGAGCAGTACTTC | . | TRBJ2-7 | TRBV28 | once
CASSRLAGGYPVDTQYF | TGTGCCAGCAGTAGACTGGCGGGGGGGTATCCGGTAGATACGCAGTATTTT | TRBD2 | TRBJ2-3 | TRBV3-1/TRBV3-2 | .
CASSPGGLRSPLHF | TGTGCCAGCAGCCCAGGGGGGTTGCGTTCACCCCTCCACTTT | TRBD1 | TRBJ1-6 | TRBV7-9 | .
CASSTTGDGYTF | TGTGCCAGCAGTACGACAGGGGATGGCTACACCTTC | TRBD1 | TRBJ1-2 | TRBV12-3/TRBV12-4 | .
CASRFALLNSYEQYF | TGTGCCAGCAGGTTTGCCCTTCTGAACTCCTACGAGCAGTACTTC | . | TRBJ2-7 | TRBV6-5 | .
CASGKGTSTDTQYF | TGTGCCAGCGGGAAAGGGACAAGCACAGATACGCAGTATTTT | . | TRBJ2-3 | TRBV2 | .
CASSFTVGYEQYF | TGTGCCAGCAGTTTTACCGTAGGGTACGAGCAGTACTTC | . | TRBJ2-7 | TRBV12-3/TRBV12-4 | once
CASSLATTGIAAFTDTQYF | TGTGCCAGCAGCTTGGCCACTACTGGAATAGCGGCCTTCACAGATACGCAGTATTTT | . | TRBJ2-3 | TRBV5-4 | .
CASSGALNTEAFF | TGTGCCAGCAGCGGGGCTCTGAACACTGAAGCTTTCTTT | . | TRBJ1-1 | TRBV7-9 | .
CASSVGGAVYEQYF | TGTGCCAGCAGCGTCGGAGGAGCGGTCTACGAGCAGTACTTC | . | TRBJ2-7 | TRBV9 | .
CATRQVNTGELFF | TGTGCCACACGACAGGTGAACACCGGGGAGCTGTTTTTT | . | TRBJ2-2 | TRBV7-9 | .
CASSLFKGSEAFF | TGCGCCAGCAGCTTATTTAAAGGTTCTGAAGCTTTCTTT | . | TRBJ1-1 | TRBV5-1 | few
CASSLQGHEQYF | TGTGCCAGCAGCCTCCAGGGTCACGAGCAGTACTTC | . | TRBJ2-7 | TRBV7-8 | .
CASSMGQVQETQYF | TGTGCCAGTAGTATGGGACAGGTCCAAGAGACCCAGTACTTC | TRBD1 | TRBJ2-5 | TRBV19 | .
CASSEGMNLGSGNTIYF | TGTGCCAGCAGTGAAGGCATGAATTTGGGCTCTGGAAACACCATATATTTT | . | TRBJ1-3 | TRBV6-1 | .
CASSVRIWATEAFF | TGTGCCAGCAGCGTCAGGATATGGGCCACTGAAGCTTTCTTT | . | TRBJ1-1 | TRBV7-8 | few
CASSPSRLAGNINEQFF | TGTGCCAGCAGCCCGTCCCGACTAGCGGGTAACATTAATGAGCAGTTCTTC | TRBD2 | TRBJ2-1 | TRBV5-8 | once
CSVGPIGTYEQYF | TGCAGCGTTGGGCCAATTGGAACCTACGAGCAGTACTTC | . | TRBJ2-7 | TRBV29-1 | .